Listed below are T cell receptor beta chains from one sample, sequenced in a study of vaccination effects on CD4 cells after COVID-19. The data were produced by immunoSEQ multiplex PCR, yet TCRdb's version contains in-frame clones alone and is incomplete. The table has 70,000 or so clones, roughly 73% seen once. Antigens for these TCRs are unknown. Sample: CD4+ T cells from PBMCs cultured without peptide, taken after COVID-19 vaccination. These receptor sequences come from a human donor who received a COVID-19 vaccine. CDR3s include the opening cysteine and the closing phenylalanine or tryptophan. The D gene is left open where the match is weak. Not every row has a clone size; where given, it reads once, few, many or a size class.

cdr3_nt: TGTGCCATCAGGGGGGACACCACCTACAATGAGCAGTTCTTC
cdr3_aa: CAIRGDTTYNEQFF
d_call: -
j_call: TRBJ2-1
clone_size: few
v_call: TRBV10-3
cdr3_length: 14

cdr3_nt: TGTGCCAGTAGTATTAGCGGGGCCTACAATGAGCAGTTCTTC
cdr3_aa: CASSISGAYNEQFF
d_call: TRBD2
j_call: TRBJ2-1
clone_size: -
v_call: TRBV19
cdr3_length: 14

cdr3_nt: TGTGCCAGCAGTTTAAGGACAGGAGGCTACACCTTC
cdr3_aa: CASSLRTGGYTF
d_call: TRBD1
j_call: TRBJ1-2
clone_size: -
v_call: TRBV28
cdr3_length: 12

cdr3_nt: TGTGCCACCAGTGACCGTCGACAGGGGGGCAATCAGCCCCAGCATTTT
cdr3_aa: CATSDRRQGGNQPQHF
d_call: TRBD1
j_call: TRBJ1-5
clone_size: -
v_call: TRBV24-1
cdr3_length: 16

cdr3_nt: TGTGCCAGCAGTGCGGTGAGCGGAAGCAATCAGCCCCAGCATTTT
cdr3_aa: CASSAVSGSNQPQHF
d_call: -
j_call: TRBJ1-5
clone_size: few
v_call: TRBV2
cdr3_length: 15

cdr3_nt: TGTGCCAGCAGCACTATGCGGGAGCTGTTTTTT
cdr3_aa: CASSTMRELFF
d_call: -
j_call: TRBJ2-2
clone_size: few
v_call: TRBV7-9
cdr3_length: 11

cdr3_nt: TGCGCCAGCAGCTTGGTCGGGCTCGGGGCTGAAGCTTTCTTT
cdr3_aa: CASSLVGLGAEAFF
d_call: -
j_call: TRBJ1-1
clone_size: -
v_call: TRBV5-1
cdr3_length: 14

cdr3_nt: TGTGCCAGCAGCCAAGAGAATGGGCTTAATTCACCCCTCCACTTT
cdr3_aa: CASSQENGLNSPLHF
d_call: -
j_call: TRBJ1-6
clone_size: -
v_call: TRBV3-1/TRBV3-2
cdr3_length: 15

cdr3_nt: TGTGCCAGCAGCTTGGCCACCAGGGGGAAAACTGAAGCTTTCTTT
cdr3_aa: CASSLATRGKTEAFF
d_call: TRBD1
j_call: TRBJ1-1
clone_size: -
v_call: TRBV5-4
cdr3_length: 15

cdr3_nt: TGTGCCAGCAGCTTGTTTTCCGGGCAGAGCAATCAGCCCCAGCATTTT
cdr3_aa: CASSLFSGQSNQPQHF
d_call: -
j_call: TRBJ1-5
clone_size: -
v_call: TRBV5-8
cdr3_length: 16

cdr3_nt: TGCAGTGCTAGAGACCCAGGCGGCTACACCTTC
cdr3_aa: CSARDPGGYTF
d_call: -
j_call: TRBJ1-2
clone_size: -
v_call: TRBV20-1
cdr3_length: 11

cdr3_nt: TGTGCCAGCAGTCAAACAGGGATCGGACATGGCTACACCTTC
cdr3_aa: CASSQTGIGHGYTF
d_call: -
j_call: TRBJ1-2
clone_size: -
v_call: TRBV2
cdr3_length: 14

cdr3_nt: TGCGCCAGCAGCCAAGTGGCGACTGGGGCCCAGTACTTC
cdr3_aa: CASSQVATGAQYF
d_call: -
j_call: TRBJ2-5
clone_size: -
v_call: TRBV4-1
cdr3_length: 13

cdr3_nt: TGTGCCAGCTCAACTACAGGGGCTGGCGAGCAGTTCTTC
cdr3_aa: CASSTTGAGEQFF
d_call: TRBD1
j_call: TRBJ2-1
clone_size: once
v_call: TRBV18
cdr3_length: 13

cdr3_nt: TGCAGTGCTAGTTACGGGACAGGGGGCACTGAAGCTTTCTTT
cdr3_aa: CSASYGTGGTEAFF
d_call: TRBD1
j_call: TRBJ1-1
clone_size: -
v_call: TRBV20-1
cdr3_length: 14

cdr3_nt: TGTGCCAGCAGTCTGCAACGACGGATGAGCTCTGGAAACACCATATATTTT
cdr3_aa: CASSLQRRMSSGNTIYF
d_call: -
j_call: TRBJ1-3
clone_size: few
v_call: TRBV6-6
cdr3_length: 17

cdr3_nt: TGTGCCAGCAGCCCCGACCCCAGCTCTGGAAACACCATATATTTT
cdr3_aa: CASSPDPSSGNTIYF
d_call: -
j_call: TRBJ1-3
clone_size: few
v_call: TRBV7-3
cdr3_length: 15

cdr3_nt: TGTGCCAGCAGTATGGACAGGGCAGGAACCGGGGAGCTGTTTTTT
cdr3_aa: CASSMDRAGTGELFF
d_call: TRBD1
j_call: TRBJ2-2
clone_size: -
v_call: TRBV28
cdr3_length: 15

cdr3_nt: TGTGCCAGGGGAGGACTAGCGGGGGTCGAGACCCAGTACTTC
cdr3_aa: CARGGLAGVETQYF
d_call: TRBD2
j_call: TRBJ2-5
clone_size: once
v_call: TRBV2
cdr3_length: 14

cdr3_nt: TGCGCCAGCAGCCCAAGTTGGGAAAGGGTAGCGGAGACCCAGTACTTC
cdr3_aa: CASSPSWERVAETQYF
d_call: -
j_call: TRBJ2-5
clone_size: few
v_call: TRBV5-1
cdr3_length: 16

cdr3_nt: TGCGCCAGCAGCTTGGGGTCAGTACAAGAGACCCAGTACTTC
cdr3_aa: CASSLGSVQETQYF
d_call: -
j_call: TRBJ2-5
clone_size: -
v_call: TRBV5-1
cdr3_length: 14

cdr3_nt: TGTGCCAGTAGTTTTCTCTCCCTAGGCAGGGGCAGCACAGATACGCAGTATTTT
cdr3_aa: CASSFLSLGRGSTDTQYF
d_call: -
j_call: TRBJ2-3
clone_size: -
v_call: TRBV19
cdr3_length: 18

cdr3_nt: TGTGCCAGCTCACAAGAACTAGGGGGCTCCTACAATGAGCAGTTCTTC
cdr3_aa: CASSQELGGSYNEQFF
d_call: -
j_call: TRBJ2-1
clone_size: -
v_call: TRBV18
cdr3_length: 16

cdr3_nt: TGTGCCAGCAGTTACAGGTACAATCAGCCCCAGCATTTT
cdr3_aa: CASSYRYNQPQHF
d_call: -
j_call: TRBJ1-5
clone_size: -
v_call: TRBV27
cdr3_length: 13

cdr3_nt: TGTGCCAGCAGCCCGACTAGCAGAGAGACCCAGTACTTC
cdr3_aa: CASSPTSRETQYF
d_call: TRBD2
j_call: TRBJ2-5
clone_size: -
v_call: TRBV7-2
cdr3_length: 13

cdr3_nt: TGTGCCAGCAGCGCCGCTAGCGGGGGGCCACGTGAGCAGTTCTTC
cdr3_aa: CASSAASGGPREQFF
d_call: TRBD2
j_call: TRBJ2-1
clone_size: -
v_call: TRBV5-4
cdr3_length: 15

cdr3_nt: TGTGCCAGCGGACGGGGTCAGAACACTGAAGCTTTCTTT
cdr3_aa: CASGRGQNTEAFF
d_call: -
j_call: TRBJ1-1
clone_size: -
v_call: TRBV6-6
cdr3_length: 13

cdr3_nt: TGTGCCTGGAGAGATTGGGGCGGCGCTCGGGCACCCCTCCACTTT
cdr3_aa: CAWRDWGGARAPLHF
d_call: -
j_call: TRBJ1-6
clone_size: -
v_call: TRBV30
cdr3_length: 15

cdr3_nt: TGCGCCAGCAGCCATCCGGACAGGGTCGGAGGCTACACCTTC
cdr3_aa: CASSHPDRVGGYTF
d_call: TRBD1
j_call: TRBJ1-2
clone_size: few
v_call: TRBV4-1
cdr3_length: 14

cdr3_nt: TGTGCCAGCAGCTTTTCCACAGATACGCAGTATTTT
cdr3_aa: CASSFSTDTQYF
d_call: -
j_call: TRBJ2-3
clone_size: once
v_call: TRBV11-3
cdr3_length: 12

cdr3_nt: TGTGCCACCAGTGATTTGGACGGGAACTATGGCTACACCTTC
cdr3_aa: CATSDLDGNYGYTF
d_call: -
j_call: TRBJ1-2
clone_size: -
v_call: TRBV24-1
cdr3_length: 14

cdr3_nt: TGTGCCAGCAGCTCGGACGCCGGGACTAGCGGGGGGCCAAACTACAATGAGCAGTTCTTC
cdr3_aa: CASSSDAGTSGGPNYNEQFF
d_call: TRBD2
j_call: TRBJ2-1
clone_size: -
v_call: TRBV7-6
cdr3_length: 20

cdr3_nt: TGTGCCAGCAGTTTATCCAGCAATCAGCCCCAGCATTTT
cdr3_aa: CASSLSSNQPQHF
d_call: -
j_call: TRBJ1-5
clone_size: few
v_call: TRBV6-6
cdr3_length: 13

cdr3_nt: TGTGCCAGCAGCTTGAGGGGGGGGAGAACTGAAGCTTTCTTT
cdr3_aa: CASSLRGGRTEAFF
d_call: -
j_call: TRBJ1-1
clone_size: -
v_call: TRBV7-2
cdr3_length: 14

cdr3_nt: TGCGCCAGCAGTGGGGGGGGCACAGATACGCAGTATTTT
cdr3_aa: CASSGGGTDTQYF
d_call: TRBD2
j_call: TRBJ2-3
clone_size: -
v_call: TRBV5-1
cdr3_length: 13